The 14 T cell receptor beta chains presented below share a single source sample, sequenced in a study of monozygotic twins with inflammatory bowel disease (dated by TCRdb to the late 2010s). Preparation of the library involved 5' RACE. Sequencing took place on an Illumina HiSeq 2500. Following reprocessing of the reads by TCRdb, the data hold one row per CDR3 protein sequence and no DNA is available. This sample's table carries tens of thousands of distinct CDR3 sequences. 7.4% of the sample is taken by the ten largest. Source material: blood. These receptors originate from a human donor with ulcerative colitis or Crohn's disease, or a healthy co-twin of an affected twin (not recorded which).

The chain has TRBV12-3 or TRBV12-4 and TRBJ1-5. This CDR3 is 15 amino acids long. The CDR3 sequence: CASSFLRRGNQPQHF.

The chain couples TRBV7-2 to TRBJ2-5. CDR1 is SGHTA, CDR2 FQGNSA, per germline. The CDR3 contains 12 residues. The CDR3 here is CASSLVRETQYF.

The chain links TRBV24-1 to TRBJ2-2; TCRdb's D call, TRBD1, is unchecked because there is no DNA. Germline V gene lookup returns CDR1 KGHDR and CDR2 SFDVKD. The CDR3 is 13 residues long. CDR3 protein: CATGGDSTGELFF.

This sequence joins TRBV12-3 or TRBV12-4 and TRBJ2-5; TCRdb's D gene call, TRBD1, goes unchecked for lack of DNA. This CDR3 has 15 amino acids. CDR3: CASSLAGGPGETQYF.

The rearrangement joins TRBV6-6 to TRBJ1-5; there is no DNA to check the TCRdb D call of TRBD1. The germline V gene has CDR1 MNHNY and CDR2 SVGAGI (reference sequence). The CDR3 has 14 residues. CDR3 sequence reads: CASTQEGGNQPQHF.

This chain connects TRBV29-1 to TRBJ2-3; with no DNA, the TCRdb D assignment of TRBD2 cannot be verified. The length of the CDR3 is 16 residues. The germline gives CDR1 SQVTM, CDR2 ANQGSEA. CDR3: CSLKAGAGGLADTQYF.

The rearrangement links TRBV20-1 to TRBJ2-3. CDR1 and CDR2 (germline): DFQATT, SNEGSKA (reference sequence). The CDR3 is made up of 12 amino acids. The chain's CDR3 is CSATDSTDTQYF.

This chain joins TRBV18 and TRBJ2-5; TCRdb's D call of TRBD1 is untestable without DNA. Per the germline V gene, CDR1 is KGHSH and CDR2 is LQKENI. The CDR3 is 15 amino acids. CDR3 protein: CASSRDRERPETQYF. The whole variable domain, filled in from reference TRBV18 and TRBJ2-5, reads NAGVMQNPRHLVRRRGQEARLRCSPMKGHSHVYWYRQLPEEGLKFMVYLQKENIIDESGMPKERFSAEFPKEGPSILRIQQVVRGDSAAYFCASSRDRERPETQYFGPGTRLLVL.

The chain joins TRBV5-6 to TRBJ2-2. This CDR3 spans 13 amino acids. Germline CDR1 is SGHDT and CDR2 is YYEEEE. CDR3 sequence: CASSLFDTGELFF.

V usage is TRBV12-3 or TRBV12-4 and J usage is TRBJ2-7. This CDR3 comprises 14 residues. CDR3 amino acids: CASSPNNGPYEQYF.

The J gene is TRBJ1-1, the V gene TRBV20-1. The V gene's germline CDR1 is DFQATT and CDR2 SNEGSKA (reference sequence). The CDR3 is 14 residues long. CDR3 sequence reads: CSARDISMNTEAFF.

This chain uses TRBV7-9 with TRBJ2-5; TCRdb selects TRBD1, and the lack of DNA leaves this call unchecked. The CDR3 is 15 amino acids. Germline loops: CDR1 SEHNR, CDR2 FQNEAQ (reference sequence). CDR3 protein: CASSSRTGLQETQYF.

J is TRBJ2-7 and V is TRBV5-1; the D gene TCRdb calls, TRBD1, cannot be checked with no DNA. This CDR3 is 15 amino acids long. The germline V gene has CDR1 SGHRS and CDR2 YFSETQ. CDR3 in amino acids: CASSLTGGTSYEQYF.

The rearrangement joins TRBV12-3 or TRBV12-4 to TRBJ1-6. The CDR3 sequence is 14 residues long. The CDR3 is CASSLTFLNSPLHF.